These T cell receptor beta chains were read from a single sample in a study of regulatory T cells in long-lasting Graves disease. In TCRdb, the multiplex PCR reads were re-called with MiXCR into one record per CDR3 protein. The sample shows some 220,000 distinct CDR3 sequences, 15% to 20% of them seen only once. The sample was also reused in another study, on T cells in Graves' hyperthyroidism and ophthalmopathy.

This specimen was peripheral blood mononuclear cells (PBMCs), taken at new diagnosis, from a patient treated with antithyroid drugs. These receptors were collected from a woman aged 25 to 45 with Graves disease. CDR3s include the opening cysteine and the closing phenylalanine or tryptophan. The D gene is left open where the match is weak. The size of a clone is reported for some rows only, either as once, few or many, or as a class for expanded clones.

cdr3_nt: TGTGCCAGCAGTATTGGAAACACTGAAGCTTTCTTT
cdr3_aa: CASSIGNTEAFF
clone_size: many
cdr3_length: 12
j_call: TRBJ1-1
v_call: TRBV19
d_call: -

cdr3_nt: TGTGCCAGCAGCAGGCCTCCCAGCAGCCACAGTAGGGATACGCAGTATTTT
cdr3_aa: CASSRPPSSHSRDTQYF
clone_size: -
cdr3_length: 17
j_call: TRBJ2-3
v_call: TRBV2
d_call: -

cdr3_nt: TGTGCCAGCAGTCATCCCGGACTTCCCTCATCCTACGAGCAGTACTTC
cdr3_aa: CASSHPGLPSSYEQYF
clone_size: -
cdr3_length: 16
j_call: TRBJ2-7
v_call: TRBV28
d_call: -

cdr3_nt: TGTGCCAGCAGCAATACTAATTCACCCCTCCACTTT
cdr3_aa: CASSNTNSPLHF
clone_size: many
cdr3_length: 12
j_call: TRBJ1-6
v_call: TRBV27
d_call: -

cdr3_nt: TGTGCCAGCAGCATAACGGGGAGACTCGGAGAGACCCAGTACTTC
cdr3_aa: CASSITGRLGETQYF
clone_size: many
cdr3_length: 15
j_call: TRBJ2-5
v_call: TRBV7-3
d_call: -

cdr3_nt: TGTGCCAGCAGCTCCCCGGGGGCTGGAAACACCATATATTTT
cdr3_aa: CASSSPGAGNTIYF
clone_size: many
cdr3_length: 14
j_call: TRBJ1-3
v_call: TRBV11-2
d_call: -

cdr3_nt: TGTGCCAGCAGCTTAGTGGGCGGAGACTCCTACGAGCAGTACTTC
cdr3_aa: CASSLVGGDSYEQYF
clone_size: -
cdr3_length: 15
j_call: TRBJ2-7
v_call: TRBV11-2
d_call: -

cdr3_nt: TGTGCCAGTTCTACTGAGCGGGCTTCGAACACCGGGGAGCTGTTTTTT
cdr3_aa: CASSTERASNTGELFF
clone_size: many
cdr3_length: 16
j_call: TRBJ2-2
v_call: TRBV19
d_call: -

cdr3_nt: TGTGCCAGCAGCCTAGAGGGAGGGCCCCAGCATTTT
cdr3_aa: CASSLEGGPQHF
clone_size: many
cdr3_length: 12
j_call: TRBJ1-5
v_call: TRBV3-1
d_call: -

cdr3_nt: TGTGCCAGCAGCCAGACTGGACAGGGGCAAGAGACCCAGTACTTC
cdr3_aa: CASSQTGQGQETQYF
clone_size: many
cdr3_length: 15
j_call: TRBJ2-5
v_call: TRBV7-9
d_call: TRBD1

cdr3_nt: TGTGCCAGCACCCTACTCGGGGGGCGCCAAGAGACCCAGTACTTC
cdr3_aa: CASTLLGGRQETQYF
clone_size: many
cdr3_length: 15
j_call: TRBJ2-5
v_call: TRBV2
d_call: -

cdr3_nt: TGTGCCAGCAGTCGGACAGCGAACAATGAGCAGTATTTT
cdr3_aa: CASSRTANNEQYF
clone_size: -
cdr3_length: 13
j_call: TRBJ2-3
v_call: TRBV6-1
d_call: -

cdr3_nt: TGCGCCAGCAGCCAAGTTCCAGACTACAATGAGCAGTTCTTC
cdr3_aa: CASSQVPDYNEQFF
clone_size: many
cdr3_length: 14
j_call: TRBJ2-1
v_call: TRBV4-1
d_call: -

cdr3_nt: TGTGCCAGCAGTTCCCCCCGGGACAGGGCCTACGAGCAGTACTTC
cdr3_aa: CASSSPRDRAYEQYF
clone_size: -
cdr3_length: 15
j_call: TRBJ2-7
v_call: TRBV28
d_call: TRBD1

cdr3_nt: TGCAGTGCTAGACGGCTAGCGGGCAACTACGAGCAGTACTTC
cdr3_aa: CSARRLAGNYEQYF
clone_size: many
cdr3_length: 14
j_call: TRBJ2-7
v_call: TRBV20-1
d_call: TRBD2

cdr3_nt: TGTGCCAGCCTTACCCGGGGGACCGCCTACGAGCAGTACTTC
cdr3_aa: CASLTRGTAYEQYF
clone_size: many
cdr3_length: 14
j_call: TRBJ2-7
v_call: TRBV2
d_call: -

cdr3_nt: TGTGCCAGCCGGGGTCAGGTCCCACAAGAGACCCAGTACTTC
cdr3_aa: CASRGQVPQETQYF
clone_size: many
cdr3_length: 14
j_call: TRBJ2-5
v_call: TRBV6-1
d_call: -

cdr3_nt: TGTGCCAGCACCCAGGCGATCGGCTACACCTTC
cdr3_aa: CASTQAIGYTF
clone_size: many
cdr3_length: 11
j_call: TRBJ1-2
v_call: TRBV6-1
d_call: -

cdr3_nt: TGTGCCAGCAGTTTATCGGTGGGGGGCACTGAGCAGTTCTTC
cdr3_aa: CASSLSVGGTEQFF
clone_size: -
cdr3_length: 14
j_call: TRBJ2-1
v_call: TRBV27
d_call: -

cdr3_nt: TGTGCCAGCAGCCCGCCTGGCAGGGGAGGGGAAGCTTTCTTT
cdr3_aa: CASSPPGRGGEAFF
clone_size: -
cdr3_length: 14
j_call: TRBJ1-1
v_call: TRBV5-4
d_call: -

cdr3_nt: TGTGCCACCAGTGCAACCTATCCGAACACCGGGGAGCTGTTTTTT
cdr3_aa: CATSATYPNTGELFF
clone_size: -
cdr3_length: 15
j_call: TRBJ2-2
v_call: TRBV24-1
d_call: -

cdr3_nt: TGTGCCAGCTCACCCCTCGTATTGGCAGGGACCAGTCTGAACACTGAAGCTTTCTTT
cdr3_aa: CASSPLVLAGTSLNTEAFF
clone_size: -
cdr3_length: 19
j_call: TRBJ1-1
v_call: TRBV18
d_call: -

cdr3_nt: TGTGCCAGCAGTCGACACAGGGACACTGAAGCTTTCTTT
cdr3_aa: CASSRHRDTEAFF
clone_size: many
cdr3_length: 13
j_call: TRBJ1-1
v_call: TRBV12-3/TRBV12-4
d_call: -

cdr3_nt: TGTGCCAGCAGTAACACGAACACTGAAGCTTTCTTT
cdr3_aa: CASSNTNTEAFF
clone_size: -
cdr3_length: 12
j_call: TRBJ1-1
v_call: TRBV6-5
d_call: -

cdr3_nt: TGTGCCACCAGCAGAGGGACGGGCGGAGACTATGGCTACACCTTC
cdr3_aa: CATSRGTGGDYGYTF
clone_size: many
cdr3_length: 15
j_call: TRBJ1-2
v_call: TRBV15
d_call: -

cdr3_nt: TGTGCCAGCAGCTCTACTAGCGACCTCACAGATACGCAGTATTTT
cdr3_aa: CASSSTSDLTDTQYF
clone_size: many
cdr3_length: 15
j_call: TRBJ2-3
v_call: TRBV7-9
d_call: TRBD2

cdr3_nt: TGCGCCAGCAGCCAAGGCAGGGGGTTAGTCACTGAAGCTTTCTTT
cdr3_aa: CASSQGRGLVTEAFF
clone_size: few
cdr3_length: 15
j_call: TRBJ1-1
v_call: TRBV4-1
d_call: TRBD1

cdr3_nt: TGCAGCGTTGAAACTAGGCTAGCGGGTGGAGGGGAGCTGTTTTTT
cdr3_aa: CSVETRLAGGGELFF
clone_size: few
cdr3_length: 15
j_call: TRBJ2-2
v_call: TRBV29-1
d_call: TRBD2

cdr3_nt: TGTGCCAGCAGCGTAGTTGACTCCTACAATGAGCAGTTCTTC
cdr3_aa: CASSVVDSYNEQFF
clone_size: many
cdr3_length: 14
j_call: TRBJ2-1
v_call: TRBV9
d_call: -

cdr3_nt: TGTGCCAGCAGCCGCACAGGGGCCATTGATCAGCCCCAGCATTTT
cdr3_aa: CASSRTGAIDQPQHF
clone_size: many
cdr3_length: 15
j_call: TRBJ1-5
v_call: TRBV7-9
d_call: TRBD1

cdr3_nt: TGTGCCAGCACCCCGGGACTAGCGGGAGGCAACAATGAGCAGTTCTTC
cdr3_aa: CASTPGLAGGNNEQFF
clone_size: many
cdr3_length: 16
j_call: TRBJ2-1
v_call: TRBV2
d_call: TRBD2

cdr3_nt: TGTGCCAGCAGTGAGACAGGGGAAGATAGGGAGCAGTACTTC
cdr3_aa: CASSETGEDREQYF
clone_size: many
cdr3_length: 14
j_call: TRBJ2-7
v_call: TRBV27
d_call: TRBD1

cdr3_nt: TGTGCCAGCAGCGTGAGTCTGGATACGCAGTATTTT
cdr3_aa: CASSVSLDTQYF
clone_size: few
cdr3_length: 12
j_call: TRBJ2-3
v_call: TRBV11-2
d_call: -

cdr3_nt: TGCGCCAGCAGCCAAGTTCAGGGAGAAGAAAAACTGTTTTTT
cdr3_aa: CASSQVQGEEKLFF
clone_size: many
cdr3_length: 14
j_call: TRBJ1-4
v_call: TRBV4-1
d_call: -

cdr3_nt: TGCGCCAGCAGTGATTCGGGGGCCTATGGCTACACCTTC
cdr3_aa: CASSDSGAYGYTF
clone_size: many
cdr3_length: 13
j_call: TRBJ1-2
v_call: TRBV10-2
d_call: -

cdr3_nt: TGCGCCAGCAGCTTTTTCGGTAGCTCCTACGAGCAGTACTTC
cdr3_aa: CASSFFGSSYEQYF
clone_size: -
cdr3_length: 14
j_call: TRBJ2-7
v_call: TRBV5-1
d_call: -

cdr3_nt: TGTGCCAGCAGTGCCCTTAACTATGGCTACACCTTC
cdr3_aa: CASSALNYGYTF
clone_size: many
cdr3_length: 12
j_call: TRBJ1-2
v_call: TRBV27
d_call: -

cdr3_nt: TGCAGCGTCGGGATGGGACAGGGGTCTCAGCCCCAGCATTTT
cdr3_aa: CSVGMGQGSQPQHF
clone_size: -
cdr3_length: 14
j_call: TRBJ1-5
v_call: TRBV29-1
d_call: TRBD1

cdr3_nt: TGTGCCAGCAGCTTAGATGCTAGGGCCAATGAGCAGTTCTTC
cdr3_aa: CASSLDARANEQFF
clone_size: -
cdr3_length: 14
j_call: TRBJ2-1
v_call: TRBV11-2
d_call: -

cdr3_nt: TGTGCCAGCAGCCAAACAGCGGGGGGCACAGATACGCAGTATTTT
cdr3_aa: CASSQTAGGTDTQYF
clone_size: -
cdr3_length: 15
j_call: TRBJ2-3
v_call: TRBV2
d_call: TRBD2

cdr3_nt: TGCAGTGCTAGCTCCGGGACTAGCGGGGGGGCCGAGGAGACCCAGTACTTC
cdr3_aa: CSASSGTSGGAEETQYF
clone_size: many
cdr3_length: 17
j_call: TRBJ2-5
v_call: TRBV20-1
d_call: TRBD2

cdr3_nt: TGTGCCTGGAGTGTGGGTGTAAGCACAGATACGCAGTATTTT
cdr3_aa: CAWSVGVSTDTQYF
clone_size: many
cdr3_length: 14
j_call: TRBJ2-3
v_call: TRBV30
d_call: -

cdr3_nt: TGTGCCTGGAGCCCTGGCTTGGGACAGTTACTCCAATTC
cdr3_aa: CAWSPGLGQLLQF
clone_size: many
cdr3_length: 13
j_call: TRBJ1-2
v_call: TRBV30
d_call: TRBD1

cdr3_nt: TGCAGTGCTAACCCAGGGGGTGTTGAAAAACTGTTTTTT
cdr3_aa: CSANPGGVEKLFF
clone_size: many
cdr3_length: 13
j_call: TRBJ1-4
v_call: TRBV20-1
d_call: TRBD1

cdr3_nt: TGTGCCAGCAGTTTAGGTAGCGGGGGCCTTAATGAGCAGTTCTTC
cdr3_aa: CASSLGSGGLNEQFF
clone_size: many
cdr3_length: 15
j_call: TRBJ2-1
v_call: TRBV12-3/TRBV12-4
d_call: TRBD2

cdr3_nt: TGCGCCAGCAACTCAGGAAGGGCGAGACAAAGGGGGAATGAGCAGTTCTTC
cdr3_aa: CASNSGRARQRGNEQFF
clone_size: many
cdr3_length: 17
j_call: TRBJ2-1
v_call: TRBV10-2
d_call: -

cdr3_nt: TGTGCCAGCAGCTTAGGAACAGGGTCAGATACGCAGTATTTT
cdr3_aa: CASSLGTGSDTQYF
clone_size: many
cdr3_length: 14
j_call: TRBJ2-3
v_call: TRBV11-3
d_call: -

cdr3_nt: TGTGCCAGCAGTTACTCGAGTAATTCAGGGGGCACTGAAGCTTTCTTT
cdr3_aa: CASSYSSNSGGTEAFF
clone_size: many
cdr3_length: 16
j_call: TRBJ1-1
v_call: TRBV6-7
d_call: TRBD1

cdr3_nt: TGCGCCAGCAGCTTGGCCGGACAGATCTATGGCTACACCTTC
cdr3_aa: CASSLAGQIYGYTF
clone_size: many
cdr3_length: 14
j_call: TRBJ1-2
v_call: TRBV5-1
d_call: -

cdr3_nt: TGCGCCAGCAGCTTGAGGCAGGGGGGCTCCTACGAGCAGTACTTC
cdr3_aa: CASSLRQGGSYEQYF
clone_size: -
cdr3_length: 15
j_call: TRBJ2-7
v_call: TRBV5-1
d_call: -

cdr3_nt: TGCAGTGCTAGGTTGTCCCCGGGTTTTCAAGCTCATCACTCCTACAATGAGCAGTTCTTC
cdr3_aa: CSARLSPGFQAHHSYNEQFF
clone_size: many
cdr3_length: 20
j_call: TRBJ2-1
v_call: TRBV20-1
d_call: -

cdr3_nt: TGCAGCGTTGCAGGGACAGATCAGCCCCAGCATTTT
cdr3_aa: CSVAGTDQPQHF
clone_size: many
cdr3_length: 12
j_call: TRBJ1-5
v_call: TRBV29-1
d_call: TRBD1

cdr3_nt: TGCAGTGCCTGGGCAGGGATGCAGCCCCAGCATTTT
cdr3_aa: CSAWAGMQPQHF
clone_size: many
cdr3_length: 12
j_call: TRBJ1-5
v_call: TRBV20-1
d_call: -

cdr3_nt: TGTGCCAGCAGTTACGACCAGTGGAATGAAAAACTGTTTTTT
cdr3_aa: CASSYDQWNEKLFF
clone_size: -
cdr3_length: 14
j_call: TRBJ1-4
v_call: TRBV6-5
d_call: -

cdr3_nt: TGTGCCAGCAGCCAGAACGACAGGTCAAGAGGGAACACCATATATTTT
cdr3_aa: CASSQNDRSRGNTIYF
clone_size: -
cdr3_length: 16
j_call: TRBJ1-3
v_call: TRBV11-2
d_call: -

cdr3_nt: TGCAGTGCCCACCCGTGGACTAGCGGGAGCACAGATACGCAGTATTTT
cdr3_aa: CSAHPWTSGSTDTQYF
clone_size: -
cdr3_length: 16
j_call: TRBJ2-3
v_call: TRBV20-1
d_call: TRBD2